The following is a TCR beta chain sequence with its context. Its antigen is not known. MiXCR, applied by TCRdb to the 5' RACE reads, yields one record per CDR3 protein. The table has over 150,000 distinct CDR3 sequences, 20% to 25% seen once. The data originate from a study of T-cell memory formation after mild COVID-19. Across the whole study: The two donors had largely donor-specific TCR clusters.

Findings and limits, study-wide: There was a balanced CD4/CD8 profile in clones contracting day 15 to 85, and later expanders leaned CD4+. Whether day 37 second-wave clones are SARS-CoV-2-specific was not confirmed. Some clones that responded turned up in pre-infection memory, which suggests that cross-reactive memory joined in.

This clonotype originated in an adult woman who had mild COVID-19 (a few samples of this study predate the infection). Cell type and time point are not known. Sequencing used PBMCs or a T cell subset sorted from them (not recorded which).

The CDR3 coding sequence is TGTGCCACCAGTGCTACACCAGGGGATTACACCGGGGAGCTGTTTTTT. Translated, it gives CATSATPGDYTGELFF. This chain connects TRBV24-1 to TRBJ2-2, with D perhaps TRBD1 (6 bases). The CDR3 has 16 residues. Germline V gene data show CDR1 as KGHDR and CDR2 as SFDVKD. V lost 5 bases to trimming and J lost 3 bases, with 15 bases between them.